The 2 T cell receptor beta chains in this list originate from one sample, sequenced in a study of response to subunit inactivated influenza vaccine. TCRdb reprocessed the RT-PCR reads via MiXCR and lists one record per CDR3 protein. The table shows approximately 490,000 distinct CDR3 sequences, with 6% to 9% occurring only once. The sample was PBMCs from blood, taken about 24 months after vaccination. These receptor sequences come from a man between 50 and 75 years old who received an inactivated influenza vaccine.

This clonotype appeared a few times. The chain combines TRBV12-3 or TRBV12-4 with TRBJ2-3, with TRBD1 matching over 7 bases. The junction had 6 bases not matched to a gene; V was cut back by 5 bases and J by 4 bases. CDR3 length: 14 residues. CDR3 sequence reads: CASSKITGADTQYF. DNA for the CDR3: TGTGCCAGCAGTAAAATTACAGGGGCAGATACGCAGTATTTT.

This clonotype was counted between two and nine times. This sequence joins TRBV5-1 and TRBJ2-1, with 7 bases lining up with TRBD2. CDR1 is SGHRS and CDR2 is YFSETQ in the germline V gene. This CDR3 has 17 residues. V was clipped by 4 bases and J by 5 bases; unmatched bases: 15. The chain's CDR3 is CASSPRVGGGFHNEQFF. CDR3 nucleotide sequence: TGCGCCAGCAGCCCTCGGGTGGGGGGGGGATTCCACAATGAGCAGTTCTTC.